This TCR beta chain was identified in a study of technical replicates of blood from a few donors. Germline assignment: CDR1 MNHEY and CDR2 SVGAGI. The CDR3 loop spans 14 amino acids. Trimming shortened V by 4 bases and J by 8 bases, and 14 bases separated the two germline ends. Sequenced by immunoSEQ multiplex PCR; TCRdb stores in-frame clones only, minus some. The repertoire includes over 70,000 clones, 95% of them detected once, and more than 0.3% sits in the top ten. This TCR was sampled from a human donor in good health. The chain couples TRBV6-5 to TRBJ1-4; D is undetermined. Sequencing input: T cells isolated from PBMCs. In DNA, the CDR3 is TGTGCCAGCAGTTGGACTGAGAGTTGGGAAAAACTGTTTTTT. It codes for CASSWTESWEKLFF.